The 24 T cell receptor beta chains in this list originate from one sample, sequenced in a study of technical replicates of blood from a few donors. The repertoire was sequenced with immunoSEQ multiplex PCR; TCRdb's copy has only in-frame clones and lacks some. Of about 83,000 clones listed, more than 80% are singletons. Source material: T cells isolated from PBMCs. These receptors all stem from a human donor in good health.

This rearrangement joins TRBV11-2 to TRBJ2-3; D remains ambiguous. This CDR3 has 13 residues. V was shortened by 3 bases and J by 4 bases, with 8 bases between the two germline ends. Per germline, CDR1 SGHAT and CDR2 FQNNGV. In DNA form, the CDR3 reads TGTGCCAGCAGCTTGAGTCGTGCAGATACGCAGTATTTT. Protein product: CASSLSRADTQYF.

The chain uses TRBV29-1 and TRBJ2-5; tentative D call: TRBD2 (6 bases). CDR3 length: 13 amino acids. The germline V gene encodes CDR1 SQVTM and CDR2 ANQGSEA. Trimming left V 6 bases short and J 3 bases short, with 14 bases between. Here the CDR3 reads CSVAGTQKETQYF. The CDR3 region has the DNA TGCAGCGTAGCCGGGACTCAGAAAGAGACCCAGTACTTC.

CDR3 in DNA: TGTGCCAGCAGTTCTAGCGGGAGCCTCAATGAGCAGTTCTTC. Translation gives CASSSSGSLNEQFF. The chain couples TRBV28 to TRBJ2-1, with TRBD2 matching over 10 bases. The CDR3 totals 14 residues. The germline CDR1 and CDR2 sequences are MDHEN and SYDVKM. Losses at the gene ends were 4 bases for V and 6 bases for J; bases not matched to a gene: 3.

This chain uses TRBV7-9 with TRBJ1-5; D possibly corresponds to TRBD1 (5 bases). Trimming removed 5 bases at V and 4 bases at J, with 12 bases between. Per the germline V gene, CDR1 is SEHNR and CDR2 is FQNEAQ (reference sequence). The CDR3 has 14 residues. Written as DNA, the CDR3 is TGTGCCAGCAGCGGGGGGACCGCTAATCAGCCCCAGCATTTT. Its protein product is CASSGGTANQPQHF.

The genes are TRBV5-8 and TRBJ1-1; D is uncertain. The V gene lost 1 base and the J gene lost 0 bases, with 10 bases spanning the gap. Per germline, CDR1 SGHTS and CDR2 YDEGEE. CDR3 length equals 15 residues. The CDR3 spells CASSLPRGMNTEAFF. The CDR3 DNA reads TGTGCCAGCAGCTTGCCAAGAGGGATGAACACTGAAGCTTTCTTT.

J is TRBJ1-5 and V is TRBV5-6; 10 nucleotides align to TRBD1. Germline V gene sequence: CDR1 SGHDT, CDR2 YYEEEE. Trimming at V came to 2 bases and at J to 7 bases, leaving 6 bases not matched to a gene. CDR3 length: 15 amino acids. Written as DNA, the CDR3 is TGTGCCAGCAGCTTTGGGACAGGGGTATCCCAGCCCCAGCATTTT. It codes for CASSFGTGVSQPQHF.

The chain combines TRBV4-2 with TRBJ1-1; D is ambiguous. Germline CDR1 and CDR2: LGHNA and YNFKEQ. CDR3 length: 15 residues. Deletions cut 0 bases from V and 3 bases from J, with 11 bases between. CDR3: CASSQEAYSHTEAFF. CDR3 sequence (DNA): TGTGCCAGCAGCCAAGAGGCTTATTCTCACACTGAAGCTTTCTTT.

Only one count was recorded for this clone. V is TRBV5-1 and J is TRBJ2-7; 9 bases match TRBD1. Looked up from germline, CDR1 is SGHRS and CDR2 is YFSETQ. The ends lost 1 base at V and 2 bases at J; junction bases unmatched: 7. The CDR3 covers 16 residues. The CDR3 DNA reads as TGCGCCAGCAGCTTGAATACCGGGACAGGGACCTACGAGCAGTACTTC. Translation gives CASSLNTGTGTYEQYF.

This clone was counted once. This chain joins TRBV7-3 and TRBJ2-5, with D possibly matching TRBD2 (6 bases). Between the trimmed V and J ends, which lost 9 bases and 3 bases, there was a span of 11 bases. This CDR3 comprises 12 residues. In germline, CDR1 is SGHTA, CDR2 FQGTGA. The CDR3 region has the DNA TGTGCCAGTAAGGGACTCGAAGAGACCCAGTACTTC. Residues: CASKGLEETQYF. Using reference TRBV7-3 and TRBJ2-5 for the parts outside the CDR3, the full variable domain is GAGVSQTPSNKVTEKGKYVELRCDPISGHTALYWYRQSLGQGPEFLIYFQGTGAADDSGLPNDRFFAVRPEGSVSTLKIQRTERGDSAVYLCASKGLEETQYFGPGTRLLVL.

The rearrangement links TRBV29-1 to TRBJ2-4; perhaps TRBD2 as D (6 bases). CDR1 and CDR2 (germline): SQVTM, ANQGSEA. V gave up 4 bases and J gave up 5 bases, with 18 bases separating them. The CDR3 contains 15 residues. Here the CDR3 DNA reads TGCAGCGTTGCCCGGGGACTGACGCCCGAAAACATTCAGTACTTC. The encoded protein is CSVARGLTPENIQYF. Using reference TRBV29-1 and TRBJ2-4 for the parts outside the CDR3, the full variable domain is SAVISQKPSRDICQRGTSLTIQCQVDSQVTMMFWYRQQPGQSLTLIATANQGSEATYESGFVIDKFPISRPNLTFSTLTVSNMSPEDSSIYLCSVARGLTPENIQYFGAGTRLSVL.

This chain links TRBV5-4 with TRBJ2-3, with D perhaps TRBD1 (5 bases). Germline CDR1 reads SGHNT; CDR2 reads YYREEE (reference sequence). V was cut by 4 bases and J by 2 bases, with 17 bases left in between. The CDR3 extends over 16 amino acids. The CDR3 reads CASSPYQTAFTDTQYF. CDR3 DNA sequence: TGTGCCAGCAGCCCGTACCAGACAGCATTCACAGATACGCAGTATTTT.

This chain connects TRBV18 to TRBJ2-1; the match to TRBD2 covers 14 bases. CDR3 size: 14 residues. With 6 bases clipped from V and 8 bases from J, the junction kept 3 bases outside the gene matches. Germline CDR1 is KGHSH and CDR2 is LQKENI. CDR3 loop: CASSGTSGGYEQFF. CDR3 nucleotide sequence: TGTGCCAGCTCCGGGACTAGCGGGGGTTATGAGCAGTTCTTC.

The rearrangement links TRBV9 to TRBJ2-3, with D unresolved. Germline CDR1 SGDLS, CDR2 YYNGEE. V was shortened by 4 bases and J by 2 bases, with 17 bases between the two germline ends. The CDR3 is made up of 16 amino acids. CDR3 DNA: TGTGCCAGCAGCCCTCGACACCTAACCCTCACAGATACGCAGTATTTT. As protein: CASSPRHLTLTDTQYF.

This chain uses TRBV6-5 with TRBJ2-3; maybe TRBD2 (7 bases). This CDR3 is built from 15 residues. Between the trimmed V and J ends, which lost 9 bases and 6 bases, there was a span of 22 bases. Germline V gene sequence: CDR1 MNHEY, CDR2 SVGAGI. CDR3 protein: CASSKRAGGRDTQYF. The CDR3 nucleotides are TGTGCCAGTTCAAAGAGGGCCGGGGGGCGGGATACGCAGTATTTT.

This clone has a single count. The CDR3 is CASSFGDHRGRTEAFF. CDR3 nucleotide sequence: TGTGCCAGCAGTTTTGGGGATCACAGGGGTCGGACTGAAGCTTTCTTT. This rearrangement joins TRBV28 to TRBJ1-1; the match to TRBD1 covers 7 bases. Germline CDR1 is MDHEN and CDR2 is SYDVKM. The CDR3 has 16 residues. The V gene end was trimmed by 3 bases and the J gene end by 5 bases; junction bases not matched to a gene: 12.

J is TRBJ1-5 and V is TRBV6-1, with TRBD1 identical over 7 bases. Germline CDR1 and CDR2: MNHNS and SASEGT. The length of the CDR3 is 15 residues. Trimming at V came to 7 bases and at J to 3 bases, leaving 9 bases not matched to a gene. The CDR3 DNA reads TGTGCCAGCACCAAAGACAGGGCCATCAATCAGCCCCAGCATTTT. Translation gives CASTKDRAINQPQHF.

The CDR3: CAWSGHHGYTF. DNA for the CDR3: TGTGCCTGGAGTGGGCACCATGGCTACACCTTC. The rearrangement links TRBV30 to TRBJ1-2; no definite D call. In germline, CDR1 is GTSNPN, CDR2 SVGIG (reference sequence). Trimming took off 1 base at V and 6 bases at J, with 6 bases between the two ends. The CDR3 has 11 amino acids. The full variable domain, completed using reference TRBV30 and TRBJ1-2, is SQTIHQWPATLVQPVGSPLSLECTVEGTSNPNLYWYRQAAGRGLQLLFYSVGIGQISSEVPQNLSASRPQDRQFILSSKKLLLSDSGFYLCAWSGHHGYTFGSGTRLTVV.

The V call is TRBV7-9, the J call TRBJ1-1, with a possible D match to TRBD1 (5 bases). The CDR3 is 13 amino acids. Germline CDR1 reads SEHNR; CDR2 reads FQNEAQ (reference sequence). The V end lost 5 bases, the J end lost 4 bases, and 11 bases lay between the germline ends. The CDR3 DNA follows: TGTGCCAGCAGCCCACAGGAGGGCACTGAAGCTTTCTTT. Its protein is CASSPQEGTEAFF.

V is TRBV28 and J is TRBJ2-7; no definite D call. Germline V gene sequence: CDR1 MDHEN, CDR2 SYDVKM. Trimming left V 6 bases short and J 4 bases short, with 7 bases between. There are 11 residues in the CDR3. The CDR3 protein is CASRSNYEQYF. Written as DNA, the CDR3 is TGTGCCAGCAGGAGCAATTACGAGCAGTACTTC.

The rearrangement joins TRBV28 to TRBJ2-1, with TRBD2 matching over 8 bases. The CDR3 runs to 18 residues. Germline lookup yields CDR1 MDHEN and CDR2 SYDVKM. V shed 1 base, J shed 2 bases, and the junction held 10 bases outside the gene matches. CDR3 residues: CASSLFRGGEAPYNEQFF. CDR3 nucleotides: TGTGCCAGCAGTTTATTCCGGGGGGGGGAAGCACCCTACAATGAGCAGTTCTTC.

This clone was recorded only once. The chain uses TRBV6-1 and TRBJ2-7; 10 nucleotides match TRBD1. Germline assignment: CDR1 MNHNS and CDR2 SASEGT. The V gene end was trimmed by 10 bases and the J gene end by 4 bases; junction bases not matched to a gene: 7. The CDR3 is 13 residues long. The CDR3 bases are TGTGCCATCCGCGGACAGGGGGTTTACGAGCAGTACTTC. This sequence encodes CAIRGQGVYEQYF.

This clone showed up just a few times. The rearrangement joins TRBV5-1 to TRBJ1-1; unclear D gene. Germline values: CDR1 SGHRS, CDR2 YFSETQ. The CDR3 runs to 14 residues. Trimming pared 0 bases from V and 8 bases from J, leaving 14 bases between. Written as DNA, the CDR3 is TGCGCCAGCAGCTTGGACAGCCCCCGCGTGGAAGCTTTCTTT. Translation: CASSLDSPRVEAFF.

CDR3 sequence: CASSPPVAGARREQFF. The CDR3 DNA sequence: TGCGCCAGCAGCCCACCCGTAGCGGGAGCCCGGCGAGAGCAGTTCTTC. The V and J genes are TRBV4-1 and TRBJ2-1; the match to TRBD2 covers 9 bases. The germline CDR1 and CDR2 sequences are MGHRA and YSYEKL. This CDR3 spans 16 amino acids. The trim removed 4 bases at V and 10 bases at J, leaving 14 bases unmatched.

V usage is TRBV4-2 and J usage is TRBJ1-1; D not certain. Germline V gene sequence: CDR1 LGHNA, CDR2 YNFKEQ. Trimming shortened V by 0 bases and J by 8 bases, and 10 bases separated the two germline ends. CDR3 length: 13 amino acids. The CDR3 reads CASSQDLSYEAFF. In DNA form, the CDR3 reads TGTGCCAGCAGCCAAGATCTCAGTTACGAAGCTTTCTTT.